The rows below give T cell receptor beta chains drawn from one sample of a study of siplizumab effects on memory and regulatory T cells. Clones were sequenced by immunoSEQ multiplex PCR, and TCRdb holds only the in-frame ones, with some missing. The sample shows roughly 100,000 clones, approximately 90% of them seen only once. What was sequenced was CD4+ T cells sorted from blood. The receptors here all came from a human donor in good health. Both conserved end residues are part of each CDR3. A D gene is named only where the DNA matches it firmly. A row's size may be missing; if present it is once, few, many or a size class.

size	D	V	J	DNA	CDR3
NA	NA	TRBV30	TRBJ1-3	TGTGCCTGGTCCCGAGGGGGGGTTAGCTCTGGAAACACCATATATTTT	CAWSRGGVSSGNTIYF
NA	NA	TRBV5-1	TRBJ1-3	TGCGCCAGCAGCTTTGGCGACAGTCCGAACACCATATATTTT	CASSFGDSPNTIYF
NA	NA	TRBV29-1	TRBJ1-2	TGCAGCGATCAGGGGCTTGGGGGCTACACCTTC	CSDQGLGGYTF
NA	NA	TRBV7-9	TRBJ1-2	TGTGCCAGCGCCTCCTCCGGGAGGGGCTTAGATGGCTACACCTTC	CASASSGRGLDGYTF
NA	NA	TRBV12-5	TRBJ2-5	TGTGCTAGTGGCCCCGGGACGTCCCAAGAGACCCAGTACTTC	CASGPGTSQETQYF
NA	NA	TRBV19	TRBJ1-2	TGTGCCAGTAGCGACAGGAGGGGAGGCTATGGCTACACCTTC	CASSDRRGGYGYTF
NA	NA	TRBV5-6	TRBJ2-1	TGTGCCAGCAGCACCGGGAGAACGGGTTATAGGACGCTCAATGAGCAGTTCTTC	CASSTGRTGYRTLNEQFF
NA	TRBD2	TRBV5-1	TRBJ2-7	TGCGCCAGCAGCTTGGCTGCGGGAGGTCCTTTCGAGCAGTACTTC	CASSLAAGGPFEQYF
NA	NA	TRBV5-1	TRBJ2-5	TGCGCCAGCAGCTTGTGGGGTGCCCGACAAGAGACCCAGTACTTC	CASSLWGARQETQYF
once	NA	TRBV7-9	TRBJ1-2	TGTGCCAGCAGCTTAGCGTTATCGGGGCCTTACGGTGGCTACACCTTC	CASSLALSGPYGGYTF
NA	NA	TRBV25-1	TRBJ1-5	TGTGCCAGCAGTGATTCCGGTACTAGCAATCAGCCCCAGCATTTT	CASSDSGTSNQPQHF
NA	TRBD1	TRBV7-2	TRBJ1-2	TGTGCCAGCCGGGACAGTTTTAACTATGGCTACACCTTC	CASRDSFNYGYTF
once	NA	TRBV7-9	TRBJ2-7	TGTGCCAGCAGCATCACGTACGAGCAGTACTTC	CASSITYEQYF
NA	NA	TRBV5-4	TRBJ2-1	TGTGCCAGCAGCTCCCTAGGGGGGCTTTACAATGAGCAGTTCTTC	CASSSLGGLYNEQFF
NA	TRBD2	TRBV9	TRBJ2-7	TGTGCCAGCAGCGTAGGAGCGGGAGGGTACGAGCAGTACTTC	CASSVGAGGYEQYF
once	NA	TRBV11-2	TRBJ1-2	TGTGCCAGCAGCGCACAGTGGAGGAGTAACTATGGCTACACCTTC	CASSAQWRSNYGYTF
NA	TRBD1	TRBV7-9	TRBJ2-5	TGTGCCAGCAGCCTAAGACAGGGGCAAGAGACCCAGTACTTC	CASSLRQGQETQYF
NA	NA	TRBV29-1	TRBJ1-5	TGCAGCGTGTATGCAGGGGATCAGCCCCAGCATTTT	CSVYAGDQPQHF
NA	TRBD2	TRBV9	TRBJ2-1	TGTGCCAGCAGCGTCGGACTAGCGGGAGAGGTTGTCTATGAGCAGTTCTTC	CASSVGLAGEVVYEQFF
NA	NA	TRBV5-6	TRBJ2-5	TGTGCCAGCAGCTTGGCCCCCTTACAAGAGACCCAGTACTTC	CASSLAPLQETQYF
NA	TRBD1	TRBV5-1	TRBJ1-4	TGCGCCAGCAGCCCGGACTACAGGGGGCCGAATGAAAAACTGTTTTTT	CASSPDYRGPNEKLFF
once	TRBD1	TRBV28	TRBJ1-5	TGTGCCAGCAGTTCCCCTGGGACAGGGGCTCAGCCCCAGCATTTT	CASSSPGTGAQPQHF
NA	NA	TRBV18	TRBJ1-1	TGTGCCAGCTCACCAAGGACTCGGGGGCAGGGGACTGAAGCTTTCTTT	CASSPRTRGQGTEAFF
NA	NA	TRBV9	TRBJ2-7	TGTGCCAGCAGCGTTGTAGGAGAGACAAGTACCTACGAGCAGTACTTC	CASSVVGETSTYEQYF
once	NA	TRBV4-1	TRBJ2-3	TGCGCCAGCAGCCAAGGGATCCATACGCAGTATTTT	CASSQGIHTQYF
once	TRBD1	TRBV30	TRBJ1-2	TGTGCCCGACATGGTGGACAGGGGGAAGAGGGCTACACCTTC	CARHGGQGEEGYTF
few	NA	TRBV30	TRBJ2-7	TGTGCCTGGATGAGGACCCCCTACGAGCAGTACTTC	CAWMRTPYEQYF
NA	NA	TRBV7-3	TRBJ1-1	TGTGCCAGCAGCCAGGGGATGAACACTGAAGCTTTCTTT	CASSQGMNTEAFF